This T cell receptor (beta chain) derives from a study of blood T cell repertoires in COVID-19. Generated by immunoSEQ multiplex PCR, the TCRdb table keeps only in-frame clones and is missing some. Of about 55,000 clones in the sample, 88% are singletons; the top ten hold 8.5%. CDR1 MNHEY and CDR2 SVGAGI come from the germline V gene. V lost 6 bases and J lost 8, with 17 bases in between. This CDR3 region has 14 residues. The V and J genes are TRBV6-5 and TRBJ2-1; perhaps TRBD2 as D (6 bases). The sequenced sample consisted of peripheral blood. The sequence came from a man aged 55 to 70 with active COVID-19. CDR3 DNA sequence: TGTGCCAGCAGGAGACTAGTCGGCCAGCATGAGCAGTTCTTC. Amino acids: CASRRLVGQHEQFF.